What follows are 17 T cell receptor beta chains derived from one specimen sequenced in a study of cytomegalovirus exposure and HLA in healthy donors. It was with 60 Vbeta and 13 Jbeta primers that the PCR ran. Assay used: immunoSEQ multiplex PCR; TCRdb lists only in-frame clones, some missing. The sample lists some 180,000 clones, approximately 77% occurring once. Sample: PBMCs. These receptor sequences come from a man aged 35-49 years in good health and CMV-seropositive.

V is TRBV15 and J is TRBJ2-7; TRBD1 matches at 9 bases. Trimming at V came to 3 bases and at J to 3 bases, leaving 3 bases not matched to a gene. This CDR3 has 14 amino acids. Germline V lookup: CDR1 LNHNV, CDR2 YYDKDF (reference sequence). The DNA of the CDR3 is TGTGCCACCAGCAGTGGGACAGGGAACTACGAGCAGTACTTC. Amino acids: CATSSGTGNYEQYF. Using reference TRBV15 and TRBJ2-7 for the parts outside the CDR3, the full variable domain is DAMVIQNPRYQVTQFGKPVTLSCSQTLNHNVMYWYQQKSSQAPKLLFHYYDKDFNNEADTPDNFQSRRPNTSFCFLDIRSPGLGDTAMYLCATSSGTGNYEQYFGPGTRLTVT.

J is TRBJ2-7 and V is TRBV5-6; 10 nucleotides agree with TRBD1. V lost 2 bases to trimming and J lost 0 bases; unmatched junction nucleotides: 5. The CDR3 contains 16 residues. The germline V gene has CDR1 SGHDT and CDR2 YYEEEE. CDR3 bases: TGTGCCAGCAGCTTCAGGACAGGGGGTGCCTCCTACGAGCAGTACTTC. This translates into CASSFRTGGASYEQYF.

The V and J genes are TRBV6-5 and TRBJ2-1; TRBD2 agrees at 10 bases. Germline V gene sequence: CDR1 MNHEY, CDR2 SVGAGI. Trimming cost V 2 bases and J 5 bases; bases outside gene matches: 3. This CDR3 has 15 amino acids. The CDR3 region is CASSYRTSGHNEQFF. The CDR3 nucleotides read TGTGCCAGCAGTTACCGGACTAGCGGACACAATGAGCAGTTCTTC.

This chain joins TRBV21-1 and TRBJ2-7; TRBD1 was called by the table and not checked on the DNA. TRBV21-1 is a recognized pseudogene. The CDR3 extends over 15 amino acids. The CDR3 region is CASSKAGHGEIGQYF. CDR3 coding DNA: TGTGCCAGCAGCAAAGCGGGACATGGGGAGATCGGGCAGTACTTC.

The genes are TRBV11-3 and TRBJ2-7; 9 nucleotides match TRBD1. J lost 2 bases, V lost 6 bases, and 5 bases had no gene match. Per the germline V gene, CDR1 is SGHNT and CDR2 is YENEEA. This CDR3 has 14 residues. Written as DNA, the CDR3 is TGTGCCAGCAGTCACCGGGACAGGGCCTACGAGCAGTACTTC. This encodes CASSHRDRAYEQYF. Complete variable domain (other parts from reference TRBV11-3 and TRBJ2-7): EAGVVQSPRYKIIEKKQPVAFWCNPISGHNTLYWYLQNLGQGPELLIRYENEEAVDDSQLPKDRFSAERLKGVDSTLKIQPAELGDSAVYLCASSHRDRAYEQYFGPGTRLTVT.

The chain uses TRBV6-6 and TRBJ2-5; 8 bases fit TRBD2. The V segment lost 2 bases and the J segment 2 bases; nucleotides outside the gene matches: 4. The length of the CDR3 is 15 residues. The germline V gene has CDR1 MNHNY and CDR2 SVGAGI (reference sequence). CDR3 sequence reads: CASSYIAGLQETQYF. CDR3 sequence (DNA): TGTGCCAGCAGTTACATAGCGGGGCTTCAAGAGACCCAGTACTTC.

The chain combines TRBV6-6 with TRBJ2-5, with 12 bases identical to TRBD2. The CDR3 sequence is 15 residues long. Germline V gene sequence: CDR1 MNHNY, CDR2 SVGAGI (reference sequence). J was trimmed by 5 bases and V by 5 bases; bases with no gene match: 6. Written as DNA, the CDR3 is TGTGCCAGCAGTCTCGGACTAGCGGGGATGGAGACCCAGTACTTC. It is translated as CASSLGLAGMETQYF.

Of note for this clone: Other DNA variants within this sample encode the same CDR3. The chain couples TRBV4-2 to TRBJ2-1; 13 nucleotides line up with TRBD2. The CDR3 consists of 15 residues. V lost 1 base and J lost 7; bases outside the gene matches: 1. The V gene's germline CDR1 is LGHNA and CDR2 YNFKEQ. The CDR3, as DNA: TGTGCCAGCAGCCAAGGGACTAGCGGGGGTAATGAGCAGTTCTTC. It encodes CASSQGTSGGNEQFF.

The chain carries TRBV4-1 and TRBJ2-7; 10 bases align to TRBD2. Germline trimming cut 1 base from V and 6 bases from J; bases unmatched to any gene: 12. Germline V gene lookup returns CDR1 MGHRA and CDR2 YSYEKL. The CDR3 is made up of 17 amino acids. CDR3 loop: CASSQVGPGSSGSEQYF. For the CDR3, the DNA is TGCGCCAGCAGCCAAGTTGGGCCAGGTTCTAGCGGGAGCGAGCAGTACTTC.

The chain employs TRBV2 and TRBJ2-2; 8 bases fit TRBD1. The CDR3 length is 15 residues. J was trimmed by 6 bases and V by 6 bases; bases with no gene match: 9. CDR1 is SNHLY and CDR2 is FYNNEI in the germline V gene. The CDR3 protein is CASRTDRVGPGELFF. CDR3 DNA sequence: TGTGCCAGCAGGACGGACAGGGTAGGGCCCGGGGAGCTGTTTTTT.

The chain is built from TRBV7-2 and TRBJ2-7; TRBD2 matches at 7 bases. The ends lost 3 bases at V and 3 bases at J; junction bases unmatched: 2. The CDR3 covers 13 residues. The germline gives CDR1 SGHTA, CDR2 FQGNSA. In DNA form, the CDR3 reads TGTGCCAGCAGCTTCGAGCGGGACTACGAGCAGTACTTC. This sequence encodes CASSFERDYEQYF.

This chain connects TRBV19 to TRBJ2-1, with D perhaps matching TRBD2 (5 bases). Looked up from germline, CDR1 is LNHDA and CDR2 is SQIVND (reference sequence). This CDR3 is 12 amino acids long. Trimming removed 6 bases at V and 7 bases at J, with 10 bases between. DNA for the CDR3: TGTGCCAGTAGCCCTACTAGGAATGAGCAGTTCTTC. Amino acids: CASSPTRNEQFF. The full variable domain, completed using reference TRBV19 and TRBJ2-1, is DGGITQSPKYLFRKEGQNVTLSCEQNLNHDAMYWYRQDPGQGLRLIYYSQIVNDFQKGDIAEGYSVSREKKESFPLTVTSAQKNPTAFYLCASSPTRNEQFFGPGTRLTVL.

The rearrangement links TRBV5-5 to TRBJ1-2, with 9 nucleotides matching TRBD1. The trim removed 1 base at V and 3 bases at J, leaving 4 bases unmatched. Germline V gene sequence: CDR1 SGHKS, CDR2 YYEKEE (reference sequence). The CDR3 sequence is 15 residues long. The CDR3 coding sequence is TGTGCCAGCAGCTTGCCGGGACAGGGTTACTATGGCTACACCTTC. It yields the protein CASSLPGQGYYGYTF.

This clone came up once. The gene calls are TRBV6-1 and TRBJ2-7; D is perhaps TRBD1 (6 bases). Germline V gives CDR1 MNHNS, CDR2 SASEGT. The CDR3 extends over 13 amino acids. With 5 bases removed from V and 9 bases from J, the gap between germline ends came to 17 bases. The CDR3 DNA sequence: TGTGCCAGCAGTCCCCAGGGCCCCAGGGGGCAGTACTTC. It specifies CASSPQGPRGQYF.

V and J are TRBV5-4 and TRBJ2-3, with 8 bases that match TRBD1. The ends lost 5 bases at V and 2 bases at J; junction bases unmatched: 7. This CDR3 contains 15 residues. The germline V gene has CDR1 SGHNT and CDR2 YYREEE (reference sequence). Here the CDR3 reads CASSPDRANTDTQYF. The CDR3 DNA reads TGTGCCAGCAGTCCGGACAGGGCCAACACAGATACGCAGTATTTT.

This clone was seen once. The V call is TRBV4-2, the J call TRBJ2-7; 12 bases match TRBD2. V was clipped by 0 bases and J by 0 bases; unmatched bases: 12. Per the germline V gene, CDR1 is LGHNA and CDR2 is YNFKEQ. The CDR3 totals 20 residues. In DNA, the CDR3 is TGTGCCAGCAGCCAAGAGGTACGGACTAGCGGGGTTATTAGCTCCTACGAGCAGTACTTC. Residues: CASSQEVRTSGVISSYEQYF.

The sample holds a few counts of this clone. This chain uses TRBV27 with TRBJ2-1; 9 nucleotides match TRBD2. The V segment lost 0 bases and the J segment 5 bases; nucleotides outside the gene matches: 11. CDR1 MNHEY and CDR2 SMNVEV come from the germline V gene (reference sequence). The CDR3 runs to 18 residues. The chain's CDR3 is CASSLSRATSGKDNEQFF. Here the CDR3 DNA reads TGTGCCAGCAGTTTATCCCGTGCGACTAGCGGAAAAGACAATGAGCAGTTCTTC.